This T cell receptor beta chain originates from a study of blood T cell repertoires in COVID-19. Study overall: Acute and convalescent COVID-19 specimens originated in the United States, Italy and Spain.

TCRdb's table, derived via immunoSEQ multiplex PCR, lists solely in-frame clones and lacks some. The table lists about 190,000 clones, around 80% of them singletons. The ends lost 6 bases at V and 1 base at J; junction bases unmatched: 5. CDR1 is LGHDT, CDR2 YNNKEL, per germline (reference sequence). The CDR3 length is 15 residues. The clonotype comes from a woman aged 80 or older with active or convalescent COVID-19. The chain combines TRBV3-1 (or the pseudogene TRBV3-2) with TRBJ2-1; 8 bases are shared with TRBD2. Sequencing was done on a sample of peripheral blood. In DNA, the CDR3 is TGTGCCAGCAGTCTAACTAGCGGATCCTACAATGAGCAGTTCTTC. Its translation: CASSLTSGSYNEQFF.